The next 7 T cell receptor beta chains were all read from a single sample in a study of early T cells in non-severe SARS-CoV-2 infection. In TCRdb, the 5' RACE reads were re-called with MiXCR into one record per CDR3 protein. The sample shows 90,000 or so distinct CDR3 sequences, 15% of them seen only once. Material: whole blood. The receptors originated from an adult who was a healthcare worker with PCR-confirmed SARS-CoV-2 infection or an uninfected control (not recorded which).

There are many counts of this clonotype. The chain employs TRBV19 and TRBJ2-4; 10 bases match TRBD2. The V gene end was trimmed by 8 bases and the J gene end by 0 bases; junction bases not matched to a gene: 13. The CDR3 sequence is 18 residues long. Germline V gene data show CDR1 as LNHDA and CDR2 as SQIVND (reference sequence). The CDR3 DNA follows: TGTGCCAGTGCTGTTAGGACCCTAGCGGGAGCAGCCAAAAACATTCAGTACTTC. Translating gives CASAVRTLAGAAKNIQYF. Supplemented by reference TRBV19 and TRBJ2-4, the full variable domain reads DGGITQSPKYLFRKEGQNVTLSCEQNLNHDAMYWYRQDPGQGLRLIYYSQIVNDFQKGDIAEGYSVSREKKESFPLTVTSAQKNPTAFYLCASAVRTLAGAAKNIQYFGAGTRLSVL.

This clonotype was counted only a few times. The chain combines TRBV7-2 with TRBJ2-2; D unclear. Trimming shortened V by 3 bases and J by 9 bases, and 11 bases separated the two germline ends. Germline CDR1 reads SGHTA; CDR2 reads FQGNSA. This CDR3 has 13 residues. CDR3 nucleotides: TGTGCCAGCAGCTTGGGCGTCATGTGGGAGCTGTTTTTT. Translation: CASSLGVMWELFF.

This clonotype was counted a few times. The chain carries TRBV6-5 and TRBJ2-7; 7 bases match TRBD1. The CDR3 is 15 residues long. The V gene's germline CDR1 is MNHEY and CDR2 SVGAGI. Losses at the gene ends were 7 bases for V and 6 bases for J; bases not matched to a gene: 15. The CDR3 DNA reads TGTGCCAGCACCAACCCCGGGACAGCTCATTTCGAGCAGTACTTC. Encoded protein: CASTNPGTAHFEQYF.

CDR3 region: CASSSSSTDTQYF. CDR3 bases: TGTGCCAGCAGTTCATCTAGCACAGATACGCAGTATTTT. The chain recombines TRBV27 with TRBJ2-3; D uncertain. The CDR3 consists of 13 residues. Looked up from germline, CDR1 is MNHEY and CDR2 is SMNVEV (reference sequence). V shed 4 bases and J shed 0 bases, with 5 bases lying between them.

This chain uses TRBV6-5 with TRBJ1-1; D is ambiguous. The V end was cut by 0 bases, the J end by 1 base, with 9 bases between. The CDR3 is made up of 15 amino acids. Looked up from germline, CDR1 is MNHEY and CDR2 is SVGAGI. In DNA, the CDR3 is TGTGCCAGCAGTTACTCAGTGTCCGGGAACACTGAAGCTTTCTTT. Its translation is CASSYSVSGNTEAFF.

CDR3 DNA: TGTGCCAGCAGCTACGACAGGGAGGAAGATGAAAAACTGTTTTTT. Translating it yields CASSYDREEDEKLFF. The chain combines TRBV7-2 with TRBJ1-4, with 7 bases that match TRBD1. The CDR3 is made up of 15 amino acids. Unmatched junction bases numbered 8, after V lost 4 bases and J lost 6 bases. Germline CDR1 SGHTA, CDR2 FQGNSA. Together with reference TRBV7-2 and TRBJ1-4, the CDR3 gives the full variable domain: GAGVSQSPSNKVTEKGKDVELRCDPISGHTALYWYRQSLGQGLEFLIYFQGNSAPDKSGLPSDRFSAERTGGSVSTLTIQRTQQEDSAVYLCASSYDREEDEKLFFGSGTQLSVL.

This clonotype came up a few times. V usage is TRBV7-3 and J usage is TRBJ2-3; the D call may be TRBD1 or TRBD2 (5 bases each). Germline V lookup: CDR1 SGHTA, CDR2 FQGTGA. V lost 5 bases and J 3 bases, leaving 15 bases between the germline ends. There are 15 residues in the CDR3. Here the CDR3 DNA reads TGTGCCAGCAGCCTAATCGGGGCGGTTACAGATACGCAGTATTTT. This codes for CASSLIGAVTDTQYF.